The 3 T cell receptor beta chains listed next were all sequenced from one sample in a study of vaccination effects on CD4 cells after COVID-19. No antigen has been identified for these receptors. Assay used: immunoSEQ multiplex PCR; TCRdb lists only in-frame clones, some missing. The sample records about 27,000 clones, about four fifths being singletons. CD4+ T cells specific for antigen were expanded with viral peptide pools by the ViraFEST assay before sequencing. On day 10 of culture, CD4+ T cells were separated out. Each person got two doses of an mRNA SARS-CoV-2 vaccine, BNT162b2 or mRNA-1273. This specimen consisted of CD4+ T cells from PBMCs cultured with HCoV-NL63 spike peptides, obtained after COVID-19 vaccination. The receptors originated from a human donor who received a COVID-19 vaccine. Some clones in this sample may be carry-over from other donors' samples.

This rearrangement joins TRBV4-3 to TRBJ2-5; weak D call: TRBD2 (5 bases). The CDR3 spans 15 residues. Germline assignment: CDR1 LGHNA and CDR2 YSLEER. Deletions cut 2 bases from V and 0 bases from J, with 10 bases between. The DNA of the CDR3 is TGCGCCAGCAGCCAATTTGGACTGAACCAAGAGACCCAGTACTTC. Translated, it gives CASSQFGLNQETQYF.

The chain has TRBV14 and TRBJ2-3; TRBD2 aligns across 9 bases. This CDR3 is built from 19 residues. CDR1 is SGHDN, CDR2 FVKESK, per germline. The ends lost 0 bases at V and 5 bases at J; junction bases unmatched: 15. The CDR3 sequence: CASSQERLAGNAFRDTQYF. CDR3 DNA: TGTGCCAGCAGCCAAGAAAGGCTAGCGGGGAACGCGTTCAGAGATACGCAGTATTTT.

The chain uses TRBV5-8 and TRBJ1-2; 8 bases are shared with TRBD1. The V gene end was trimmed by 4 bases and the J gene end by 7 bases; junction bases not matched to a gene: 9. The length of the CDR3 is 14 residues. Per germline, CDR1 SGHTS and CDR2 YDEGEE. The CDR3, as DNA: TGTGCCAGCAGCCCTACGGGCAGGGGGCCTGGCTACACCTTC. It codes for CASSPTGRGPGYTF.